This TCR beta chain was identified in a study of blood T cell repertoires in COVID-19. J lost 3 bases, V lost 2 bases, and 7 bases had no gene match. The CDR3 is 16 residues long. Germline loops: CDR1 WNHNN, CDR2 SYGVQD (reference sequence). Original processing notes: Amplification with reference gene primers provided the estimates of nucleated cell counts. Clones were sequenced by immunoSEQ multiplex PCR, and TCRdb holds only the in-frame ones, with some missing. Clone size and the V and J calls come from that table; the DNA yielded D and trimming. The data hold approximately 440,000 clones, with 90% observed a single time. Recruits, aged about 18 to 90 years, lived in some 25 US areas.

Input material: PBMCs or T cells enriched from blood (not recorded which). The rearrangement uses TRBV10-1 and TRBJ2-3, with TRBD2 identical over 8 bases. The receptor comes from a man aged 18 to 30 who had recovered from COVID-19. This CDR3 reads CASSEGSGGMTDTQYF. DNA of the CDR3: TGCGCCAGCAGTGAGGGGAGCGGGGGTATGACAGATACGCAGTATTTT.